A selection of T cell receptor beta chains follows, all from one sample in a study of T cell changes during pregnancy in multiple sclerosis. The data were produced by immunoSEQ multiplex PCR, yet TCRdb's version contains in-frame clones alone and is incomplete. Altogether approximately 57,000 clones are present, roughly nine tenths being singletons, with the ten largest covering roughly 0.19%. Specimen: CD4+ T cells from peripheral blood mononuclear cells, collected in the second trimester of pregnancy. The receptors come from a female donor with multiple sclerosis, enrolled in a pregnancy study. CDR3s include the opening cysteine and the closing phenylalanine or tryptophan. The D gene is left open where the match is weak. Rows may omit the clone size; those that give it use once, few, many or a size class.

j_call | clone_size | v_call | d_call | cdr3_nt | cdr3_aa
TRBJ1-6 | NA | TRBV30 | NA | TGTGCCTGGAGTGTAGATACCGGTTCACCCCTCCACTTT | CAWSVDTGSPLHF
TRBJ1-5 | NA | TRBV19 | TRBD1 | TGTGCCAGTAGTACATTACAGGGGGCTAGCAATCAGCCCCAGCATTTT | CASSTLQGASNQPQHF
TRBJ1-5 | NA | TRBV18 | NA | TGTGCCAGTTCGGAGGGTTCGGTTAGCAATCAGCCCCAGCATTTT | CASSEGSVSNQPQHF
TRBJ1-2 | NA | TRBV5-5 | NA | TGTGCCAGCAGCCTGGACAGATCGGGCTACACCTTC | CASSLDRSGYTF
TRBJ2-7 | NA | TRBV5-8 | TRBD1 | TGTGCCAGCAGAGACAGGGGGATCTACGAGCAGTACTTC | CASRDRGIYEQYF
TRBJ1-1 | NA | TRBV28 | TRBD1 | TGTGCCAGCAGTTTAGGACAGGGGTCTGGCACTGAAGCTTTCTTT | CASSLGQGSGTEAFF
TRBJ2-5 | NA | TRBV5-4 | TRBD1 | TGTGCCAGCAGCGCCAAGCAACAGGGGGCGAGAGAGACCCAGTACTTC | CASSAKQQGARETQYF
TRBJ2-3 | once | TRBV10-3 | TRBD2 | TGTGCCATCAGAGCGGGGCCAACGACAGATACGCAGTATTTT | CAIRAGPTTDTQYF
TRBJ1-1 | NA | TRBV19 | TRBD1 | TGTGCCAGTAGTCCGGGACAGTTGAACACTGAAGCTTTCTTT | CASSPGQLNTEAFF
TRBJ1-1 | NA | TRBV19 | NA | TGTGCCAGTAAAATGGGGCCTACTGGGGACACTGAAGCTTTCTTT | CASKMGPTGDTEAFF
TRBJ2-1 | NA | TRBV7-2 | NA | TGTGCCAGCAGACAGTCGGCTGAGCAGTTCTTC | CASRQSAEQFF
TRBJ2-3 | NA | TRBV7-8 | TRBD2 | TGTGCCAGCAGCCCGGAGCGGGGGGAGGCAGATACGCAGTATTTT | CASSPERGEADTQYF
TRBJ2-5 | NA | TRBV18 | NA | TGTGCCAGCTCACCCCCTGGAGGGGGCGTCGAGACCCAGTACTTC | CASSPPGGGVETQYF
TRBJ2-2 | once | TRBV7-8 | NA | TGTGCCAGCAGCTTAGGAGGGGGGGGATTACACACCGGGGAGCTGTTTTTT | CASSLGGGGLHTGELFF
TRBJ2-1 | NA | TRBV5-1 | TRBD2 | TGCGCCAGCAGCTTAGCGGGAGTCACCTACAATGAGCAGTTCTTC | CASSLAGVTYNEQFF
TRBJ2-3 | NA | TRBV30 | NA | TGTGCCTGGGCCCTACCAGATACGCAGTATTTT | CAWALPDTQYF
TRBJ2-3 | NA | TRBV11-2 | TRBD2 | TGTGCCAGCAGCTTAGATCCTAGCGGGGGCACAGATACGCAGTATTTT | CASSLDPSGGTDTQYF
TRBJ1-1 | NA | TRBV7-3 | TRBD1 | TGTGCCAGCAGCAAAGGGCCCAGACAGGGGAACACTGAAGCTTTCTTT | CASSKGPRQGNTEAFF
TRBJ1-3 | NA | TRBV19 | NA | TGTGCCAGTAGCGATTTTTCGCGGACATTGAGAAACACCATATATTTT | CASSDFSRTLRNTIYF
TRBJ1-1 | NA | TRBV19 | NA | TGTGCCAGTAACAAGGGGGTGAACACTGAAGCTTTCTTT | CASNKGVNTEAFF
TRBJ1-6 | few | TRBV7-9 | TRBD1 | TGTGCCAGCAGCCTAGGGGACAGTAGCTCCTATAATTCACCCCTCCACTTT | CASSLGDSSSYNSPLHF
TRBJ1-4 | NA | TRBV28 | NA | TGTGCCAGCAGTTCCGTGACAGGTGGTAATGAAAAACTGTTTTTT | CASSSVTGGNEKLFF
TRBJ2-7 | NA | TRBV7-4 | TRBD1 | TGTGCCAGCAGCTTCGGAGACAGGGGATACGAGCAGTACTTC | CASSFGDRGYEQYF
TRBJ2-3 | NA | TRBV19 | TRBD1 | TGTGCCAGTAGTCCCACAGGGGGAAGAGATACGCAGTATTTT | CASSPTGGRDTQYF
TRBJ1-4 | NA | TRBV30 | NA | TGTGCCTGGAGTGACAGGGTTGGTGAAAAACTGTTTTTT | CAWSDRVGEKLFF
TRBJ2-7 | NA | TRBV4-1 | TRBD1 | TGCGCCAGCAGCCAAGGGGCCGGACAGGGAAGCTCCTACGAGCAGTACTTC | CASSQGAGQGSSYEQYF
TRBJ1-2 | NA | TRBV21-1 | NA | TGCCGTTACGACAGGGTGGGAGGCTATGGCTACACCTTC | CRYDRVGGYGYTF
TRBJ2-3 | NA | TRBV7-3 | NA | TGTGCCAGCAGCTTAACGAGCGGAGGGGCAGATACGCAGTATTTT | CASSLTSGGADTQYF
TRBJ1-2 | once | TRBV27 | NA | TGTGCCAGCAGTTTAAACAGGGCCGATGGCTACACCTTC | CASSLNRADGYTF
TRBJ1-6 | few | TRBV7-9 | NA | TGTGCCAGCAGCTCCCTACTGATTAATTCACCCCTCCACTTT | CASSSLLINSPLHF
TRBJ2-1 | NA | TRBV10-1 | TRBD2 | TGCGCCAGCAGTGAGTCGACGTATGGTCTTTGTAGCGGGGTTTCGGGGGCCTACAATGAGCAGTTCTTC | CASSESTYGLCSGVSGAYNEQFF
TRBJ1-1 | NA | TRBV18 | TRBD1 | TGTGCCAGCTCCCGGGACAGAGGGATTTTGAACACTGAAGCTTTCTTT | CASSRDRGILNTEAFF
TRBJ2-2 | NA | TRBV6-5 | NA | TGTGCCAGCAGTCACGATGGACATGCCGGGGAGCTGTTTTTT | CASSHDGHAGELFF
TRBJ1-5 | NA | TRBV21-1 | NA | TGTGCCACCGCCCCGGGTGTGAATCAGCCCCAGCATTTT | CATAPGVNQPQHF
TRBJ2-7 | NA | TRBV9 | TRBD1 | TGTGCCAGCAGCGTTGGACAGGCTTTTGACGAGCAGTACTTC | CASSVGQAFDEQYF
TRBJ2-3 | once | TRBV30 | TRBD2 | TGTGCCTGGAGCCCGGGAGGGGGTCGAGCAGATACGCAGTATTTT | CAWSPGGGRADTQYF
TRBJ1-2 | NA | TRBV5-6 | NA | TGTGCCAGCAGCCTCCTTTCTACCGGTTCCTGGAGCTATGGCTACACCTTC | CASSLLSTGSWSYGYTF
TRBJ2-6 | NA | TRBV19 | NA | TGTGCCAGTAGATCAGTACGCTCTGGGGCCAACGTCCTGACTTTC | CASRSVRSGANVLTF
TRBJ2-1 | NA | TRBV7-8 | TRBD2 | TGTGCCAGCAGCTCGCGACTAGCGGGAGCGGTTGGTCTTGAGCAGTTCTTC | CASSSRLAGAVGLEQFF
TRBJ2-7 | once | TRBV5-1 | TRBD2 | TGCGCCAGCAGCTTGGTTATAGCGGGAGTGCACGGGCAGTACTTC | CASSLVIAGVHGQYF
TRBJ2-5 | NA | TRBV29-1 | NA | TGCAGCGTTGTAAGGGCGGGGGAGACCCAGTACTTC | CSVVRAGETQYF
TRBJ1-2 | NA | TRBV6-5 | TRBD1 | TGTGCCAGCAGTCGGGACAGGGTTTATGGCTACACCTTC | CASSRDRVYGYTF
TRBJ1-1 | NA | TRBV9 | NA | TGTGCCAGCAGCGTATCTAGTATGAACACTGAAGCTTTCTTT | CASSVSSMNTEAFF
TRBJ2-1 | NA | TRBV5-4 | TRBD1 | TGTGCCAGCAGTTCCTCGGGACAGGGTTACAATGAGCAGTTCTTC | CASSSSGQGYNEQFF
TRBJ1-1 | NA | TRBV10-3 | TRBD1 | TGTGCCATCAGTGAGTCCCCGGGACAGCGGAACACTGAAGCTTTCTTT | CAISESPGQRNTEAFF
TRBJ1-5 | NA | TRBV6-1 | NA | TGTGCCAGCAGTGGTGAGGGAGGTCAGCCCCAGCATTTT | CASSGEGGQPQHF
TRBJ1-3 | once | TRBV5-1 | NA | TGCGCCAGCACCCTAACATCGGAAGCGCGAAACACCATATATTTT | CASTLTSEARNTIYF
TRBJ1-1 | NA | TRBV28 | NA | TGTGCCAGCAGTTTGTCGACAGTGCGCACTGAAGCTTTCTTT | CASSLSTVRTEAFF
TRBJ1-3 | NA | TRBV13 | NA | TGTGCCAGCAGCCCTTCGCGGGGGGCGAGTGGAAACACCATATATTTT | CASSPSRGASGNTIYF
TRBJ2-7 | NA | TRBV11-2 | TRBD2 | TGTGCCAGCAGCTTGGGACTAGCGGGAGTCGAGCAGTACTTC | CASSLGLAGVEQYF
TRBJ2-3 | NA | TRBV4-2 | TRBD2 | TGTGCCAGCAGCCAATTTGCCGGGACTAGGGGGTCCGATACGCAGTATTTT | CASSQFAGTRGSDTQYF
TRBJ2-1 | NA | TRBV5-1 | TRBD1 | TGCGCCAGCAGCGTAGGACAGGAATACAATGAGCAGTTCTTC | CASSVGQEYNEQFF